The clone carrying this TCR beta chain has at least ten counts. Its antigen remains unidentified. This entry comes from a study of T-cell reconstitution after alpha-beta-depleted transplantation in children. Study results and caveats: It was newly produced T cells that mostly accounted for T-cell counts and diversity one year after transplant. It was surviving recipient T cells and thymic progenitors that gave some patients high TCRbeta diversity at day 60. In patients about two months after transplant, alpha-beta T cells reportedly arose from several hundred expanded graft clones.

Unique molecular identifiers tagged the TCRbeta library. TCRdb re-called the PCR reads with MiXCR, one entry per CDR3 protein. The sample has hundreds of thousands of distinct CDR3 sequences, 10% to 15% seen once. Specimen: PBMCs, collected before TCRalphabeta/CD19-depleted stem cell transplant. The TCR originated in a girl aged 2 to 10 with congenital amegakaryocytic thrombocytopenia, due to receive a stem cell transplant.

Here the CDR3 reads CASSPTGSGGYTF. CDR3 bases: TGTGCCAGCAGCCCTACAGGGTCCGGTGGCTACACCTTC. The rearrangement links TRBV7-6 to TRBJ1-2; TRBD1 might be the D (6 bases). Trimming stripped 5 bases from V and 7 bases from J, with 14 bases between. Germline assignment: CDR1 SGHVS and CDR2 FNYEAQ. This CDR3 has 13 residues.